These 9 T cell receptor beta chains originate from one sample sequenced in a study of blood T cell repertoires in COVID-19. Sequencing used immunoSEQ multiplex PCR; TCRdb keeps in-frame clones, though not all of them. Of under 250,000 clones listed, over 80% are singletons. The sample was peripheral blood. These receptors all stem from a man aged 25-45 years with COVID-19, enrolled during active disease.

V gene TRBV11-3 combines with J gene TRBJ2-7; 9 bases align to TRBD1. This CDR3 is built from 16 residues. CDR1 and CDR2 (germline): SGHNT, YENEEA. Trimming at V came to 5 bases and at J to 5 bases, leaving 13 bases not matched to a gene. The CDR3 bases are TGTGCCAGCAGCCAACGGACGGGACAGGGATACGACGAGCAGTACTTC. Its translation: CASSQRTGQGYDEQYF.

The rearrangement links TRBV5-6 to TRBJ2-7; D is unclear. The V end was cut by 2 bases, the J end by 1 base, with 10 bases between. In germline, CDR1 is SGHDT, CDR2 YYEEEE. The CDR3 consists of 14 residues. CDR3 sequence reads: CASSFLGLSYEQYF. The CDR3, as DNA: TGTGCCAGCAGCTTTCTCGGGTTATCCTACGAGCAGTACTTC.

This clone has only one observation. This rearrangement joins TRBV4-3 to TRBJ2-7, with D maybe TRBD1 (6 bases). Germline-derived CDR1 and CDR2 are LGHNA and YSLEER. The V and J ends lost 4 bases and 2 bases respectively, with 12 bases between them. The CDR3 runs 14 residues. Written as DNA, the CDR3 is TGCGCCAGCAGCCCGCACAGGGAGACCTACGAGCAGTACTTC. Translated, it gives CASSPHRETYEQYF.

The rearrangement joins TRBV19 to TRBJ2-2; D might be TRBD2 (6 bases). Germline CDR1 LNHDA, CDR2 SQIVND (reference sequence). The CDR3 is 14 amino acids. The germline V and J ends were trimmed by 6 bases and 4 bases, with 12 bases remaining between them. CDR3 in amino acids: CASRRDGSTGELFF. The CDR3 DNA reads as TGTGCCAGTAGGAGGGACGGGAGCACCGGGGAGCTGTTTTTT.

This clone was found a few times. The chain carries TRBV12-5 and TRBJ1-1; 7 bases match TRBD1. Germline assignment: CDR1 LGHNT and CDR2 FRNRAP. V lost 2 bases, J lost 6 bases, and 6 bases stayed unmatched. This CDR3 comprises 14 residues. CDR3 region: CASGLSTGAAEAFF. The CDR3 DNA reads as TGTGCTAGTGGTTTGTCAACAGGGGCGGCTGAAGCTTTCTTT.

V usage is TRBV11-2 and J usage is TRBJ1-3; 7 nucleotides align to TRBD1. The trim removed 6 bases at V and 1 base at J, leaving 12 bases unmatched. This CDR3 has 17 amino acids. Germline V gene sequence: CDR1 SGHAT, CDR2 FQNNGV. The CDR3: CASRLRGQAYSGNTIYF. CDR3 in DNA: TGTGCCAGCAGACTTAGAGGACAGGCCTATTCTGGAAACACCATATATTTT.

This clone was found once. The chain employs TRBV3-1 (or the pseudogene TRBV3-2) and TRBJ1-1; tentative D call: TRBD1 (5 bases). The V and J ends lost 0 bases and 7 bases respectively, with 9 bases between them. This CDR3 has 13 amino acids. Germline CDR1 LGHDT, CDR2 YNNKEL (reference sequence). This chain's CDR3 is CASSQDVQGEAFF. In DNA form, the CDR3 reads TGTGCCAGCAGCCAAGATGTGCAGGGTGAAGCTTTCTTT.

The CDR3 region is CASSTRQGGNEKLFF. CDR3 bases: TGTGCCAGCAGTACCAGACAGGGGGGAAATGAAAAACTGTTTTTT. The V call is TRBV6-2 or TRBV6-3, the J call TRBJ1-4; 9 bases match TRBD1. Germline assignment: CDR1 MNHEY and CDR2 SVGEGT. V shed 5 bases, J shed 5 bases, and the junction held 6 bases outside the gene matches. The CDR3 covers 15 residues.

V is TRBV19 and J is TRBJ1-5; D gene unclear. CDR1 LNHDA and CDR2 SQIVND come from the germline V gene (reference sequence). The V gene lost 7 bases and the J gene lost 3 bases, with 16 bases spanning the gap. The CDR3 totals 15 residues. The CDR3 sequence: CASNPPLSPNQPQHF. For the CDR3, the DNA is TGTGCCAGTAACCCCCCTTTGAGCCCCAATCAGCCCCAGCATTTT.